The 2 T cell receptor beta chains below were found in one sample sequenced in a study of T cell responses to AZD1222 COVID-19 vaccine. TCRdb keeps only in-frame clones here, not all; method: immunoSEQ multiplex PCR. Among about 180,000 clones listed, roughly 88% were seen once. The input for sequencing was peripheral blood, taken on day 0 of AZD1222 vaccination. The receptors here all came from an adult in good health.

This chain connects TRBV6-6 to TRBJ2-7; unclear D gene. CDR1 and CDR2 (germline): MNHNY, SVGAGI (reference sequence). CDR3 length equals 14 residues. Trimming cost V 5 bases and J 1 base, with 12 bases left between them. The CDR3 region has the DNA TGTGCCAGCAGTCGACCGGGCGAGTCCTACGAGCAGTACTTC. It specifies CASSRPGESYEQYF.

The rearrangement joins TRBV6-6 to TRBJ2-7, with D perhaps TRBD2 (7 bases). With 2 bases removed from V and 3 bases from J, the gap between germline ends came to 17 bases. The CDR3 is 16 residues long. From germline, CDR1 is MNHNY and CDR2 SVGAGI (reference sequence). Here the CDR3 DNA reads TGTGCCAGCAGTTACCCCTCCAGGGGAGGGAGCTACGAGCAGTACTTC. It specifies CASSYPSRGGSYEQYF.